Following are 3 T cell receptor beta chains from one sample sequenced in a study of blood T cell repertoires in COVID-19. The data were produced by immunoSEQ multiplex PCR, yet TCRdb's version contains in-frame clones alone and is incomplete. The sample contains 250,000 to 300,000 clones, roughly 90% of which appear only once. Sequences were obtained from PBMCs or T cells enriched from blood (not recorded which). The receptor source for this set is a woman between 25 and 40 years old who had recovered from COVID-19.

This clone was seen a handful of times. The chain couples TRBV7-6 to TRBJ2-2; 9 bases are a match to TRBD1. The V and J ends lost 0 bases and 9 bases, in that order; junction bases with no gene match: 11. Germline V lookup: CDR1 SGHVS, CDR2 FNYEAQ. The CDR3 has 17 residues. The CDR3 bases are TGTGCCAGCAGCTTAGCGCCCCTAGGACAGGGGATCCGGGAGCTGTTTTTT. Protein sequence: CASSLAPLGQGIRELFF.

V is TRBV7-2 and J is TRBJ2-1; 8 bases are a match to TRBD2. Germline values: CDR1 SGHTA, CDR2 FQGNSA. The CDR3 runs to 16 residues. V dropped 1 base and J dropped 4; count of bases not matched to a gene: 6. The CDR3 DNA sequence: TGTGCCAGCAGCTTAGGACCAGCGGGGGAATACAATGAGCAGTTCTTC. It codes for CASSLGPAGEYNEQFF.

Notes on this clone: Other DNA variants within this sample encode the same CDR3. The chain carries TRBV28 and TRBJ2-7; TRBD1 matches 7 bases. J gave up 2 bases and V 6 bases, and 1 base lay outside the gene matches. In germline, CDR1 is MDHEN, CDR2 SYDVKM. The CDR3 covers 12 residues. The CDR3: CASRQGTYEQYF. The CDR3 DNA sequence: TGTGCCAGCAGACAGGGGACCTACGAGCAGTACTTC.